This is a list of T cell receptor beta chains from one sample in a study of monozygotic twins with inflammatory bowel disease. TCRdb re-called the 5' RACE reads, yielding one record per CDR3 amino acid sequence without DNA. Its listing shows approximately 150,000 distinct CDR3 sequences. Sequenced: blood. The receptor source for this set is a human donor with ulcerative colitis or Crohn's disease, or a healthy co-twin of an affected twin (not recorded which). The CDR3 runs from the conserved cysteine through the conserved F or W. Each record gives: V gene, J gene, CDR3 protein.

TRBV20-1	TRBJ1-6	CSAAQGANNSPLHF
TRBV5-1	TRBJ2-5	CASSLPGQGGLMKTQYF
TRBV5-1	TRBJ1-4	CASSFDLSGSPDKLFF
TRBV6-2/TRBV6-3	TRBJ1-2	CASSLNRGLDYGYTF
TRBV28	TRBJ2-7	CASSLSSEQYF
TRBV12-3/TRBV12-4	TRBJ1-5	CASSLAWEGGINQPQHF
TRBV12-3/TRBV12-4	TRBJ2-4	CASSSGPGGNIQYF
TRBV6-1	TRBJ2-2	CASNDRGYTGELFF
TRBV7-2	TRBJ1-2	CASSLDINYGYTF
TRBV7-9	TRBJ1-2	CASSLGGKADGYTF
TRBV5-1	TRBJ2-7	CASSPSSGRISYEQYF
TRBV5-1	TRBJ1-4	CASSPGAATNEKLFF
TRBV20-1	TRBJ1-1	CSARDPGGDNREAFF
TRBV29-1	TRBJ1-5	CSVLTGFGQPQHF
TRBV5-1	TRBJ2-3	CASSLTPAGGRADTQYF
TRBV12-3/TRBV12-4	TRBJ1-6	CASSPVGVSPLHF
TRBV24-1	TRBJ2-3	CATHSGGLTDTQYF
TRBV20-1	TRBJ2-5	CSARDLRGGQKETQYF
TRBV6-5	TRBJ2-1	CASSYSIRGHEQFF
TRBV5-1	TRBJ1-2	CASSLGVDSIGYTF
TRBV5-1	TRBJ1-5	CASRQDTGNQPQHF
TRBV6-1	TRBJ1-2	CASRQQTQGNYGYTF
TRBV7-2	TRBJ1-2	CASSSRGGTGGHYGYTF
TRBV3-1	TRBJ1-1	CASSQEMTGNTEAFF
TRBV9	TRBJ2-7	CASSVGVSYEQYF
TRBV27	TRBJ2-7	CASSPLLVVRDSRIYEQYF
TRBV5-1	TRBJ2-7	CASSLGVAGGLDEQYF
TRBV4-3	TRBJ1-5	CASSQVAERDSNQPQHF
TRBV7-2	TRBJ2-3	CASSADRTSTDTQYF
TRBV4-2	TRBJ2-1	CASSPIQGADEQFF
TRBV4-2	TRBJ1-2	CASSRGPTYGYTF
TRBV7-2	TRBJ2-3	CASSQGPSGGTDTQYF
TRBV6-6	TRBJ2-1	CASSYGTVYNEQFF
TRBV20-1	TRBJ2-1	CSARESGGIYNEQFF
TRBV5-4	TRBJ2-7	CASSPGRDRGSYEQYF
TRBV9	TRBJ2-2	CASSVATGQRNTGELFF
TRBV5-4	TRBJ2-7	CASNNRGYEQYF
TRBV12-3/TRBV12-4	TRBJ2-7	CASRGWGRREQYF
TRBV5-6	TRBJ1-2	CASSLAHSSVNGYTF
TRBV10-2	TRBJ1-1	CASTRQDTNTEAFF
TRBV20-1	TRBJ2-3	CSAGLANTQYF
TRBV7-2	TRBJ1-5	CASSSQGSQPQHF
TRBV7-2	TRBJ1-5	CASTLGGRGRYQPQHF
TRBV4-2	TRBJ2-1	CASSQDQTGGEPFF
TRBV7-2	TRBJ2-7	CASSSTGRASEQYF
TRBV5-5	TRBJ1-5	CASSRGGSNQPQHF
TRBV12-5	TRBJ2-1	CASGFGQNNEQFF
TRBV24-1	TRBJ2-1	CATSDTGSGGVYNEQFF
TRBV7-6	TRBJ2-1	CASSSNNEQFF
TRBV6-2/TRBV6-3	TRBJ2-3	CASSYSPAASGLRTDTQYF
TRBV6-1	TRBJ2-7	CASSPRTGGENEQYF
TRBV6-6	TRBJ2-5	CASSLRGQGETQYF
TRBV11-2	TRBJ1-5	CASSPRTGRSAQPQHF
TRBV7-9	TRBJ2-1	CASSRLGRGFNNEQFF
TRBV6-2/TRBV6-3	TRBJ1-1	CASSDPYRALDTEAFF